These 6 T cell receptor beta chains came from one sample sequenced in a study of regulatory T cells in long-lasting Graves disease. Time point in this sample: newly diagnosed GD, antithyroid drugs for less than 3 months. Extracted RNA from PBMCs served as the source of the TCR library. With iRepertoire HTBI primers and Arm-PCR of CDR3 regions, TCR beta libraries were built. TCRdb redid the calling of the multiplex PCR reads with MiXCR, one entry per CDR3 protein. The table has approximately 460,000 distinct CDR3 sequences, approximately 16% seen once. These same data were also listed under a study on T cells in Graves' hyperthyroidism and ophthalmopathy.

The sequencing used peripheral blood mononuclear cells (PBMCs), collected at new diagnosis, from a patient treated with antithyroid drugs. These receptor sequences come from a woman aged 30 to 39 with Graves disease.

The chain employs TRBV19 and TRBJ2-2; 12 nucleotides align to TRBD2. Germline CDR1 LNHDA, CDR2 SQIVND (reference sequence). The V segment lost 3 bases and the J segment 5 bases; nucleotides outside the gene matches: 1. There are 15 residues in the CDR3. Here the CDR3 reads CASSIGTSGTGELFF. The CDR3 nucleotides are TGTGCCAGTAGTATCGGGACTAGCGGGACCGGGGAGCTGTTTTTT.

This clonotype was detected ten times or more. This chain connects TRBV6-1 to TRBJ2-5; D gene uncertain. In germline, CDR1 is MNHNS, CDR2 SASEGT. The CDR3 runs 12 residues. Trimming pared 6 bases from V and 5 bases from J, leaving 10 bases between. The CDR3: CASSNSPETQYF. In DNA form, the CDR3 reads TGTGCCAGCAGCAACAGCCCGGAGACCCAGTACTTC.

This clonotype was found many times. The chain employs TRBV6-2 or TRBV6-3 and TRBJ1-2; D unresolved. V was trimmed by 7 bases and J by 2 bases, leaving 14 bases between them. Germline V gene data show CDR1 as MNHEY and CDR2 as SVGEGT. The CDR3 totals 14 residues. For the CDR3, the DNA is TGTGCCAGCATAACGGCCAGGTCCAACTATGGCTACACCTTC. This sequence encodes CASITARSNYGYTF.

DNA of the CDR3: TGTGCCAGCAGCTCAGCTCGGACAGCAACTAATGAAAAACTGTTTTTT. Protein: CASSSARTATNEKLFF. The rearrangement joins TRBV7-9 to TRBJ1-4; a weak D match, TRBD1 (6 bases). CDR1 and CDR2 from the germline V gene are SEHNR and FQNEAQ (reference sequence). V was cut by 4 bases and J by 0 bases, with 12 bases left in between. The CDR3 extends over 16 amino acids.

In its sample, this clonotype was seen many times. The gene calls are TRBV28 and TRBJ2-7, with TRBD1 identical over 7 bases. There are 16 residues in the CDR3. Trimming took 4 bases from V and 0 from J; bases not matched to a gene: 9. The germline gives CDR1 MDHEN, CDR2 SYDVKM. CDR3 protein: CASSSPGTDSSYEQYF. The CDR3 DNA reads TGTGCCAGCAGTTCCCCCGGGACAGATAGCTCCTACGAGCAGTACTTC.

This clonotype was observed at least ten times. This sequence joins TRBV9 and TRBJ2-7, with 7 bases identical to TRBD2. The CDR3 is 16 residues long. The germline CDR1 and CDR2 sequences are SGDLS and YYNGEE. V lost 1 base and J lost 4; bases outside the gene matches: 11. In nucleotides, the CDR3 is TGTGCCAGCAGCGTATCCGAAGGGAGCGGGAAATACGAGCAGTACTTC. It encodes CASSVSEGSGKYEQYF.